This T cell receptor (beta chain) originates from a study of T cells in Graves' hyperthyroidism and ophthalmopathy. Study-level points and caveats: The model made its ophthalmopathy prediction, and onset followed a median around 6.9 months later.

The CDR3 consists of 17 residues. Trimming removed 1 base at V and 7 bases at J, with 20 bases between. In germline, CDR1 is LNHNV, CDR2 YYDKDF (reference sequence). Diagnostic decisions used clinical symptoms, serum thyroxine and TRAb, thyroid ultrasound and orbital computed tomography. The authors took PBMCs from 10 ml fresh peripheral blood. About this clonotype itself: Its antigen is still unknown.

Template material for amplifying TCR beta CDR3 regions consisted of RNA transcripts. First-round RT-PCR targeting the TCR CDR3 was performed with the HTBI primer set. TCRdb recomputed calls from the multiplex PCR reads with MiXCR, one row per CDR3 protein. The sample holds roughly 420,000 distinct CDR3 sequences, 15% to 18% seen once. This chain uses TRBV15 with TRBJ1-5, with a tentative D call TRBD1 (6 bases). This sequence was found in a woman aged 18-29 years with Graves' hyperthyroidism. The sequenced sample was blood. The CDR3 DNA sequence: TGTGCCACCAGCAGAGGGGCTGGGGGCTGGGGAGGGCAGCCCCAGCATTTT. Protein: CATSRGAGGWGGQPQHF.